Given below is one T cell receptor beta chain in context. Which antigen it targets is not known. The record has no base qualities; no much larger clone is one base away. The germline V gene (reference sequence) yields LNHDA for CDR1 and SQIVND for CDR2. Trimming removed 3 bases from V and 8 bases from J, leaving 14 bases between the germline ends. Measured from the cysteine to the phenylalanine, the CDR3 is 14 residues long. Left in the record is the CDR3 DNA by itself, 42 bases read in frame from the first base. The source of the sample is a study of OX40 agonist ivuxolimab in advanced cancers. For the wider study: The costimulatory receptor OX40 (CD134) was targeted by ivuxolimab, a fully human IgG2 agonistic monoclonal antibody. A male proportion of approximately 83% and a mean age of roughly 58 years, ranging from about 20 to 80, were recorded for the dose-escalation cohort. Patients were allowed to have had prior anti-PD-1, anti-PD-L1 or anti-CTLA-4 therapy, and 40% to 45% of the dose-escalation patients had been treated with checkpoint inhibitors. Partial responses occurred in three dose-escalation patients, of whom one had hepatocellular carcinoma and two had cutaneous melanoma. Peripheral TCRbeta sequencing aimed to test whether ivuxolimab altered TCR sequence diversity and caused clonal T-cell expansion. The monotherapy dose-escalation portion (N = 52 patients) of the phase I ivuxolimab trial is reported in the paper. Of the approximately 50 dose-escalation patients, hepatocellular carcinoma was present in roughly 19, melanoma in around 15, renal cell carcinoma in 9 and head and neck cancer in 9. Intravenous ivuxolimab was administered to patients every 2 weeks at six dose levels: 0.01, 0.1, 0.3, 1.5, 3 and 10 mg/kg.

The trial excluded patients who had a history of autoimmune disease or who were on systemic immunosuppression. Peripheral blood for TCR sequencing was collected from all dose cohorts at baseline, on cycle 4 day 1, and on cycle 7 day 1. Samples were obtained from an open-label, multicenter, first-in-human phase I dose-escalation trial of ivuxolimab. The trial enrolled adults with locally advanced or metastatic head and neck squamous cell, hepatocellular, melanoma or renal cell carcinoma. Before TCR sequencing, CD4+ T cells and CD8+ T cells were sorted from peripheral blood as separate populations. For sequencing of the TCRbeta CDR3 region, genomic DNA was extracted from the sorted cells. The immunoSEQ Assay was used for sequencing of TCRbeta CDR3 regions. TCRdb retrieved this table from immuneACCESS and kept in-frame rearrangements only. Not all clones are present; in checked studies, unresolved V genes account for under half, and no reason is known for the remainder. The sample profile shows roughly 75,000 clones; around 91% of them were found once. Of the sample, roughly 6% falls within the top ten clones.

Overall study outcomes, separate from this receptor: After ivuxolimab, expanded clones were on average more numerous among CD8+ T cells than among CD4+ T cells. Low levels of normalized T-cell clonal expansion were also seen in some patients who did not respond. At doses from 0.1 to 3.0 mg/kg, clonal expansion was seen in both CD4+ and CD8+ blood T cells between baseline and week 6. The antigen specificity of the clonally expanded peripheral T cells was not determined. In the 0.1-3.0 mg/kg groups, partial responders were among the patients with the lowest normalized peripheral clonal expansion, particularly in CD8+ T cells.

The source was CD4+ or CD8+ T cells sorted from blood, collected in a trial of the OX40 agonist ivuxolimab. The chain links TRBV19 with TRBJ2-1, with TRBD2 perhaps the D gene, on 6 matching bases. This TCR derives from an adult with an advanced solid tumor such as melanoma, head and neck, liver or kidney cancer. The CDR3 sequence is CASSIGEEGYEQFF. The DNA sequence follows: TGTGCCAGTAGTATTGGGGAGGAGGGGTATGAGCAGTTCTTC.